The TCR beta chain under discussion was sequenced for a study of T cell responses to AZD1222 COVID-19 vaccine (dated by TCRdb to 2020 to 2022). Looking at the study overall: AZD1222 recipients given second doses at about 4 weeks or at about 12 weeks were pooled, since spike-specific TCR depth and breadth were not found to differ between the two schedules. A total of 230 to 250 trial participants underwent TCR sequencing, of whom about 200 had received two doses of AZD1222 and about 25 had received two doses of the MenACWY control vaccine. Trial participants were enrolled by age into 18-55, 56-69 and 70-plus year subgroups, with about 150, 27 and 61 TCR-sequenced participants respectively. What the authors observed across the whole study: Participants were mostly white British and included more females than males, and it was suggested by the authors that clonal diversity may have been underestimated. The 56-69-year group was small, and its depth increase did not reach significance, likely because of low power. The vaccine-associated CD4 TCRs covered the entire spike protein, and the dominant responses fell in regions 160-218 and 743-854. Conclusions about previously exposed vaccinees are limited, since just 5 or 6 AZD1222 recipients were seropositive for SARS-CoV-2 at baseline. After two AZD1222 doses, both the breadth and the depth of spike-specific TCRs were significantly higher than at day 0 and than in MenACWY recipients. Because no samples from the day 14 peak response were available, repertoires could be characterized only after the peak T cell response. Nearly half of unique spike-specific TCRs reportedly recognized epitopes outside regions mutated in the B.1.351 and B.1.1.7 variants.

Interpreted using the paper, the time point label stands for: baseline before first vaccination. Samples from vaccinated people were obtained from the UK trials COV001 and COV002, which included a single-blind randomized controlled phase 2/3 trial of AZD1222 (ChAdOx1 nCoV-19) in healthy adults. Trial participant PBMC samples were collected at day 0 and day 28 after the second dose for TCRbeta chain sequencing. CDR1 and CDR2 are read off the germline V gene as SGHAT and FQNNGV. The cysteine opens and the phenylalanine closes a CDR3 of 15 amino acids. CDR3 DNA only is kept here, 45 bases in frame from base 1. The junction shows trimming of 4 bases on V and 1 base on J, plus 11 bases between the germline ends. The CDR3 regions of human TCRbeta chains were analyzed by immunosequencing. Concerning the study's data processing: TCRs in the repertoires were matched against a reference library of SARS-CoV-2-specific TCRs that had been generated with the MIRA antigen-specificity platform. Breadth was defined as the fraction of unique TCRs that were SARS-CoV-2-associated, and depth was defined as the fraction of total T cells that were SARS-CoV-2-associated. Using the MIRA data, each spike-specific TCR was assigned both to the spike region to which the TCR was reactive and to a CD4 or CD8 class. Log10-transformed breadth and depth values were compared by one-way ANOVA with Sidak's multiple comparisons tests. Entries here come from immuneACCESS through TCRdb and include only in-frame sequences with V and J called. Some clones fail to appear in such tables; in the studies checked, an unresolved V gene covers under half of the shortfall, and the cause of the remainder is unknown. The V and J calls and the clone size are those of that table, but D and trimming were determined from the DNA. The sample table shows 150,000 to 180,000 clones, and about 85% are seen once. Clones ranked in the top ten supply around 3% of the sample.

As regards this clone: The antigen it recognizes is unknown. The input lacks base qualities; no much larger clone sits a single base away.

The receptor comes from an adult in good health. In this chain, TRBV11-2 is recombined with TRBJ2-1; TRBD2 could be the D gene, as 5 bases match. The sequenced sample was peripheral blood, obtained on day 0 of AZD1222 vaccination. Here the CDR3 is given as CASSSGWSSYNEQFF. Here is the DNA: TGTGCCAGCAGCTCGGGGTGGTCGTCCTACAATGAGCAGTTCTTC.